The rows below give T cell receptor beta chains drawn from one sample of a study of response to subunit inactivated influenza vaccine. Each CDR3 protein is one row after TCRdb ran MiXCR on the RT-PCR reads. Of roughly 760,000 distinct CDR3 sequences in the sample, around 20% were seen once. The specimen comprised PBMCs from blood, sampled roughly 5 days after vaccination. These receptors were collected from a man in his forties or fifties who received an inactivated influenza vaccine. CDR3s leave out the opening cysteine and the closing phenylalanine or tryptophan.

CDR3 protein: ASRRTSGGDTGELF; V gene: TRBV12-3/TRBV12-4; J gene: TRBJ2-2
CDR3 protein: AISGPRQAFSSTDTQY; V gene: TRBV25-1; J gene: TRBJ2-3
CDR3 protein: ASSSSGNLNTEAF; V gene: TRBV6-2/TRBV6-3; J gene: TRBJ1-1
CDR3 protein: ASSQDPGDTQY; V gene: TRBV4-3; J gene: TRBJ2-3
CDR3 protein: SATIWTRTNEQF; V gene: TRBV20-1; J gene: TRBJ2-1
CDR3 protein: ASAISSGGLRGTQY; V gene: TRBV11-2; J gene: TRBJ2-5
CDR3 protein: SASGGQAWSRTQY; V gene: TRBV20-1; J gene: TRBJ2-5
CDR3 protein: ASSPTRGVYEQY; V gene: TRBV7-9; J gene: TRBJ2-7
CDR3 protein: ASSQISGGASYEQY; V gene: TRBV7-8; J gene: TRBJ2-7
CDR3 protein: ASSLSPGTVRDEQY; V gene: TRBV5-1; J gene: TRBJ2-7
CDR3 protein: SARGWGDQPQH; V gene: TRBV20-1; J gene: TRBJ1-5
CDR3 protein: SANGAVNEQF; V gene: TRBV20-1; J gene: TRBJ2-1
CDR3 protein: SARERAGAEAF; V gene: TRBV20-1; J gene: TRBJ1-1
CDR3 protein: ASSQDRGSSYEQY; V gene: TRBV4-2; J gene: TRBJ2-7
CDR3 protein: ASSLFGGLEAF; V gene: TRBV7-2; J gene: TRBJ1-1
CDR3 protein: ASSISGRASEQY; V gene: TRBV19; J gene: TRBJ2-7
CDR3 protein: ASSPGLAGYWEQY; V gene: TRBV6-1; J gene: TRBJ2-7
CDR3 protein: ASSGTSASSYNEQF; V gene: TRBV9; J gene: TRBJ2-1
CDR3 protein: ASSHPTRDYEQY; V gene: TRBV12-3/TRBV12-4; J gene: TRBJ2-7
CDR3 protein: SARSGHPNTEAF; V gene: TRBV20-1; J gene: TRBJ1-1
CDR3 protein: ASSLGSGRESTDTQY; V gene: TRBV7-9; J gene: TRBJ2-3
CDR3 protein: ASIVPGTRNEQF; V gene: TRBV6-1; J gene: TRBJ2-1
CDR3 protein: ATSRDREGDSYNSPLH; V gene: TRBV15; J gene: TRBJ1-6
CDR3 protein: SARDIGGTYNEKLF; V gene: TRBV20-1; J gene: TRBJ1-4
CDR3 protein: ASSPIGGGISEKLF; V gene: TRBV6-1; J gene: TRBJ1-4
CDR3 protein: ASSVGASGSPNTGELF; V gene: TRBV9; J gene: TRBJ2-2
CDR3 protein: ASSIRDRGHPGD; V gene: TRBV11-2; J gene: TRBJ2-7
CDR3 protein: ATSDLRSGNGNEQF; V gene: TRBV24-1; J gene: TRBJ2-1
CDR3 protein: SARGQGANEQY; V gene: TRBV20-1; J gene: TRBJ2-7
CDR3 protein: ASSQGQGASYEQY; V gene: TRBV4-3; J gene: TRBJ2-7
CDR3 protein: ASAGQGSHEQY; V gene: TRBV6-1; J gene: TRBJ2-7
CDR3 protein: ASSLTTGVSVEQY; V gene: TRBV12-3/TRBV12-4; J gene: TRBJ2-7
CDR3 protein: ASKREGLEKLF; V gene: TRBV6-1; J gene: TRBJ1-4
CDR3 protein: ATSRDRWSYEQY; V gene: TRBV15; J gene: TRBJ2-7
CDR3 protein: SARFSIGGNSPLH; V gene: TRBV20-1; J gene: TRBJ1-6
CDR3 protein: ASSPTIGSLH; V gene: TRBV4-1; J gene: TRBJ1-6
CDR3 protein: ASSYSPGQGHNEQF; V gene: TRBV28; J gene: TRBJ2-1
CDR3 protein: ASSLEAGGRYNEQF; V gene: TRBV7-9; J gene: TRBJ2-1
CDR3 protein: ASSLSGTGGQAF; V gene: TRBV11-3; J gene: TRBJ1-1
CDR3 protein: ASTKEWSSGANVLT; V gene: TRBV6-2/TRBV6-3; J gene: TRBJ2-6
CDR3 protein: ASSLGGTAVNTEAF; V gene: TRBV5-1; J gene: TRBJ1-1
CDR3 protein: ASSGAGQPQH; V gene: TRBV6-2/TRBV6-3; J gene: TRBJ1-5
CDR3 protein: ASSLAAGRDEQY; V gene: TRBV11-2; J gene: TRBJ2-7
CDR3 protein: ASRGGGIQY; V gene: TRBV6-5; J gene: TRBJ2-4
CDR3 protein: ASRGGPNEQF; V gene: TRBV5-6; J gene: TRBJ2-1
CDR3 protein: ASRTGTGAYNEQF; V gene: TRBV12-3/TRBV12-4; J gene: TRBJ2-1
CDR3 protein: ASSLMLGGTEAF; V gene: TRBV5-6; J gene: TRBJ1-1
CDR3 protein: ASKILDTDTQY; V gene: TRBV10-2; J gene: TRBJ2-3
CDR3 protein: ASSQNFYGYT; V gene: TRBV7-8; J gene: TRBJ1-2
CDR3 protein: ASSYSMPQLAKNIQY; V gene: TRBV6-8; J gene: TRBJ2-4
CDR3 protein: ASSPETRPDTQY; V gene: TRBV7-2; J gene: TRBJ2-3
CDR3 protein: ASSYPEILAGLTDTQY; V gene: TRBV6-2/TRBV6-3; J gene: TRBJ2-3
CDR3 protein: ASSQPFQETQY; V gene: TRBV7-9; J gene: TRBJ2-5
CDR3 protein: ASSDKDLRNSPLH; V gene: TRBV2; J gene: TRBJ1-6
CDR3 protein: ASSLGDTYNEQF; V gene: TRBV5-1; J gene: TRBJ2-1